A single sample gave rise to the 15 T cell receptor beta chains below, sequenced in a study of T cells in Graves' hyperthyroidism and ophthalmopathy. TCR beta CDR3 regions were amplified from RNA. With the HTBI primer set, the TCR CDR3 went through a first round of RT-PCR. Each CDR3 protein gets one entry after TCRdb re-called the multiplex PCR reads with MiXCR. The sample shows roughly 500,000 distinct CDR3 sequences, just over 45% of them seen only once. The sample taken for sequencing was peripheral blood or thyroid tissue (not recorded which). The receptor set was obtained from an adult woman with Graves' disease, either hyperthyroidism or ophthalmopathy (not recorded which).

The chain has TRBV7-3 and TRBJ1-1; possible D gene TRBD1, 5 bases. V was pared by 2 bases and J by 10 bases, with 14 bases between. Germline V lookup: CDR1 SGHTA, CDR2 FQGTGA. This CDR3 contains 13 residues. The CDR3 sequence: CASSLRQGYGAFF. CDR3 DNA sequence: TGTGCCAGCAGCTTACGGCAGGGTTATGGAGCTTTCTTT.

Many counts were recorded for this clonotype. The chain uses TRBV2 and TRBJ2-5; 8 bases agree with TRBD1. Germline V CDR1 and CDR2: SNHLY, FYNNEI. The CDR3 contains 14 residues. V gave up 7 bases and J gave up 5 bases; unmatched junction bases: 9. The CDR3 DNA follows: TGTGCCAGCAACCAGAGAACAGGGGGGGAGACCCAGTACTTC. Residues: CASNQRTGGETQYF.

The chain uses TRBV5-1 and TRBJ2-2, with D tentatively TRBD2 (5 bases). CDR3 size: 15 residues. Germline-derived CDR1 and CDR2 are SGHRS and YFSETQ. V dropped 2 bases and J dropped 2 bases, with 10 bases sitting between them. The CDR3 coding sequence is TGCGCCAGCAGCTTTGTAGGACTTAACACCGGGGAGCTGTTTTTT. Amino acids: CASSFVGLNTGELFF.

This clonotype was counted ten times or more. This chain uses TRBV7-8 with TRBJ1-2; the D is unclear. This CDR3 spans 14 amino acids. The V end was cut by 5 bases, the J end by 4 bases, with 14 bases between. CDR1 is SGHVS, CDR2 FQNEAQ, per germline. In nucleotides, the CDR3 is TGTGCCAGCAGCCTCAGGACGGAACTCTATGGCTACACCTTC. Encoded protein: CASSLRTELYGYTF.

The chain carries TRBV10-3 and TRBJ2-6, with TRBD2 matching 7 bases. Germline V gives CDR1 ENHRY, CDR2 SYGVKD. V dropped 6 bases and J dropped 1; count of bases not matched to a gene: 3. This CDR3 region has 15 residues. The CDR3 DNA is TGTGCCATCAGGGGAGGGCGGTCTGGGGCCAACGTCCTGACTTTC. It yields the protein CAIRGGRSGANVLTF.

This clonotype has a handful of counts. The genes are TRBV7-2 and TRBJ2-5, with TRBD2 identical over 9 bases. The germline gives CDR1 SGHTA, CDR2 FQGNSA. This CDR3 has 16 residues. After removal of 6 bases from V and 4 bases from J, the junction contained 12 bases not matched to a gene. The CDR3 spells CASSLGTSLPRETQYF. CDR3 DNA: TGTGCCAGCAGTCTAGGGACTAGCCTCCCCCGAGAGACCCAGTACTTC.

This clonotype was observed at least ten times. This sequence joins TRBV28 and TRBJ1-2, with D possibly TRBD1 on 5 matching bases. Trimming pared 6 bases from V and 3 bases from J, leaving 14 bases between. CDR1 MDHEN and CDR2 SYDVKM come from the germline V gene. This CDR3 comprises 14 residues. CDR3 region: CASSPGGGDYGYTF. The CDR3 nucleotides read TGTGCCAGCAGCCCGGGGGGAGGGGACTATGGCTACACCTTC.

This clonotype came up many times. The chain employs TRBV20-1 and TRBJ1-2; no firm D call. Deletions cut 1 base from V and 4 bases from J, with 16 bases between. CDR1 and CDR2 (germline): DFQATT, SNEGSKA (reference sequence). The CDR3 consists of 15 residues. The CDR3 here is CSARGQDLEVYGYTF. CDR3 sequence (DNA): TGCAGTGCTAGAGGGCAAGATTTAGAGGTCTATGGCTACACCTTC.

This clonotype has ten or more counts. V usage is TRBV7-8 and J usage is TRBJ1-1; no firm D call. Between the trimmed V and J ends, which lost 1 base and 10 bases, there was a span of 16 bases. CDR1 and CDR2 (germline): SGHVS, FQNEAQ. CDR3 size: 14 residues. In DNA form, the CDR3 reads TGTGCCAGCAGCTTAGTACGGGGTACCGCGGGAGCTTTCTTT. Translated: CASSLVRGTAGAFF.

This clonotype was seen ten or more times. The chain is built from TRBV12-3 or TRBV12-4 and TRBJ1-2; D is possibly TRBD1 (5 bases). The CDR3 consists of 13 residues. Trimming took off 6 bases at V and 4 bases at J, with 12 bases between the two ends. CDR3 amino acids: CASRDRGVYGYTF. DNA for the CDR3: TGTGCCAGCAGAGACCGGGGGGTCTATGGCTACACCTTC.

The chain links TRBV9 to TRBJ2-1; 13 bases map to TRBD2. V lost 4 bases to trimming and J lost 5 bases; unmatched junction nucleotides: 6. Germline loops: CDR1 SGDLS, CDR2 YYNGEE. The CDR3 spans 16 residues. The CDR3: CASSIGTSGTNNEQFF. The CDR3 DNA is TGTGCCAGCAGCATCGGGACTAGCGGGACAAACAATGAGCAGTTCTTC.

This clonotype was counted a few times. This chain joins TRBV10-3 and TRBJ2-7, with a tentative D call TRBD1 (6 bases). Trimming pared 6 bases from V and 0 bases from J, leaving 12 bases between. CDR3 length: 14 amino acids. Germline CDR1 ENHRY, CDR2 SYGVKD. The CDR3 loop is CAIRAGQISYEQYF. CDR3 DNA: TGTGCCATCAGAGCCGGACAGATCTCCTACGAGCAGTACTTC.

Many counts were recorded for this clonotype. The chain couples TRBV11-2 to TRBJ1-2; TRBD1 agrees at 9 bases. J was trimmed by 2 bases and V by 5 bases; bases with no gene match: 3. CDR3 length equals 14 residues. Germline V gene sequence: CDR1 SGHAT, CDR2 FQNNGV. The CDR3 DNA follows: TGTGCCAGCAGCCTCGACAGGGGGAACTATGGCTACACCTTC. The encoded protein is CASSLDRGNYGYTF.

This clonotype was counted ten times or more. The J gene is TRBJ1-2, the V gene TRBV30, with no clear D. V gave up 0 bases and J gave up 4 bases, with 9 bases separating them. Germline CDR1 reads GTSNPN; CDR2 reads SVGIG (reference sequence). The CDR3 contains 13 residues. CDR3 residues: CAWSVQASYGYTF. The CDR3 DNA reads as TGTGCCTGGAGTGTCCAGGCCAGCTATGGCTACACCTTC. Full variable domain (remainder filled in from reference TRBV30 and TRBJ1-2): SQTIHQWPATLVQPVGSPLSLECTVEGTSNPNLYWYRQAAGRGLQLLFYSVGIGQISSEVPQNLSASRPQDRQFILSSKKLLLSDSGFYLCAWSVQASYGYTFGSGTRLTVV.

The genes are TRBV27 and TRBJ1-1, with no clear D. Per the germline V gene, CDR1 is MNHEY and CDR2 is SMNVEV (reference sequence). The ends were cut back, 7 bases at V and 2 bases at J, with 17 bases in the middle. The CDR3 loop spans 15 amino acids. This CDR3 reads CASNSISSENTEAFF. CDR3 DNA sequence: TGTGCCAGCAATTCTATATCAAGCGAAAACACTGAAGCTTTCTTT.